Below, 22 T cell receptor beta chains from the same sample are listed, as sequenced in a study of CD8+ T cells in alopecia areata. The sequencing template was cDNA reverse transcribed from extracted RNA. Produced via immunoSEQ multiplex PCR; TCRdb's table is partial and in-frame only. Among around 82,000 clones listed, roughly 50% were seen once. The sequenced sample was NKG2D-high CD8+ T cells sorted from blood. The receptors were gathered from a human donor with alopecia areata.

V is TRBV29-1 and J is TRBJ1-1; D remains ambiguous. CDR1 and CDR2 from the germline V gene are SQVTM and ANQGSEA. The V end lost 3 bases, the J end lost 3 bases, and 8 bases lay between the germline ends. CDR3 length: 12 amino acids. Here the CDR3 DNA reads TGCAGCGTTGACCGAGGGCACACTGAAGCTTTCTTT. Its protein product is CSVDRGHTEAFF.

The CDR3 DNA follows: TGCAGCGTGGAACCGGGCCCCCCGGGGACCCAGTACTTC. This encodes CSVEPGPPGTQYF. V and J are TRBV29-1 and TRBJ2-5; D is unclear. Germline V gene lookup returns CDR1 SQVTM and CDR2 ANQGSEA. The CDR3 consists of 13 residues. V was clipped by 6 bases and J by 7 bases, with 18 bases between them.

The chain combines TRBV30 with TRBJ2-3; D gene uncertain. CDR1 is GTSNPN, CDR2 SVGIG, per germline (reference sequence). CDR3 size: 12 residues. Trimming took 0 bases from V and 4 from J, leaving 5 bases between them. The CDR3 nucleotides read TGTGCCTGGAGTGTTACATCAGATACGCAGTATTTT. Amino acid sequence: CAWSVTSDTQYF.

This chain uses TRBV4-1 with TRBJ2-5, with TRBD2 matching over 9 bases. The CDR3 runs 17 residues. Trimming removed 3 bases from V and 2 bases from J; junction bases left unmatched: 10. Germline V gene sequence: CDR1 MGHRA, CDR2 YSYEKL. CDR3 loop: CASSHGPAGGVQETQYF. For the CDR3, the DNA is TGCGCCAGCAGCCACGGTCCAGCGGGAGGCGTGCAAGAGACCCAGTACTTC.

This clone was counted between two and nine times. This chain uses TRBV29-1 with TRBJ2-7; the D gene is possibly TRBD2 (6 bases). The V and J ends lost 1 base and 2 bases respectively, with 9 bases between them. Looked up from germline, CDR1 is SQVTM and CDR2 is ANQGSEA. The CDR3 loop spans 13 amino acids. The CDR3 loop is CSVEGDLAYEQYF. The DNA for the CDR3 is TGCAGCGTTGAAGGGGACTTAGCCTACGAGCAGTACTTC.

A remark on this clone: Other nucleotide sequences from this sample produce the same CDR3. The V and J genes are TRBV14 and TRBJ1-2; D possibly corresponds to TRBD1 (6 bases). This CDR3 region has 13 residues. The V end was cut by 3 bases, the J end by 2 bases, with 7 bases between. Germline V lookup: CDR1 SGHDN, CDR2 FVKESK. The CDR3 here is CASSQGANYGYTF. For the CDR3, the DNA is TGTGCCAGCAGCCAGGGGGCGAACTATGGCTACACCTTC.

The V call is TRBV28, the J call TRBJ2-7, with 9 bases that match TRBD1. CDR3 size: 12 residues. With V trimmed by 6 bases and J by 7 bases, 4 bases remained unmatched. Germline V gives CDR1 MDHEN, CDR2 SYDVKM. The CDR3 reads CASSGTGLEQYF. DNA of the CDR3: TGTGCCAGCAGCGGGACAGGGCTGGAGCAGTACTTC.

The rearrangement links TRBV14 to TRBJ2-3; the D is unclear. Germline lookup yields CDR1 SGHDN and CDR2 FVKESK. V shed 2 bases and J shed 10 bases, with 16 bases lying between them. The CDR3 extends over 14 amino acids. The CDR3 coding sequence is TGTGCCAGCAGCCAAAGCTGGACCACGTCATCGCAGTATTTT. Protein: CASSQSWTTSSQYF.

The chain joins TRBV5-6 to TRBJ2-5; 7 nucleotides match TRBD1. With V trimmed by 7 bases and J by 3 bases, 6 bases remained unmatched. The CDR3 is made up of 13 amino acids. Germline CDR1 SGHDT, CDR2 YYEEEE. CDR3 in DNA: TGTGCCAGCGAAACCGGGACAGAAGAGACCCAGTACTTC. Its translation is CASETGTEETQYF. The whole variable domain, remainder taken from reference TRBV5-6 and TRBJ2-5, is DAGVTQSPTHLIKTRGQQVTLRCSPKSGHDTVSWYQQALGQGPQFIFQYYEEEERQRGNFPDRFSGHQFPNYSSELNVNALLLGDSALYLCASETGTEETQYFGPGTRLLVL.

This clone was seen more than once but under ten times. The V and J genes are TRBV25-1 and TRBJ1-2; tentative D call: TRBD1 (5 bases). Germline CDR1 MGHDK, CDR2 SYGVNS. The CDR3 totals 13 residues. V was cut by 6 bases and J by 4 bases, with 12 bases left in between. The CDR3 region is CASSEGDGYGYTF. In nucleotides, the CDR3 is TGTGCCAGCAGCGAAGGGGACGGCTATGGCTACACCTTC.

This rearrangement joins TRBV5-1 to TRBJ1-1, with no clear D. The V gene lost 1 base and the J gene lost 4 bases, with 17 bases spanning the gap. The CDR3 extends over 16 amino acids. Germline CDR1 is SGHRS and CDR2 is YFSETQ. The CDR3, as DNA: TGCGCCAGCAGCTTGAGGTTCGGGGTGTTAGGCACTGAAGCTTTCTTT. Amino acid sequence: CASSLRFGVLGTEAFF.

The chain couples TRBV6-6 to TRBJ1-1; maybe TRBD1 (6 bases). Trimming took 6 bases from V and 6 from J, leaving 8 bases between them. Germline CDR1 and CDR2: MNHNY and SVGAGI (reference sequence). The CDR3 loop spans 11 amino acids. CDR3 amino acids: CASSSGAEAFF. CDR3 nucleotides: TGTGCCAGCAGCTCAGGGGCTGAAGCTTTCTTT.

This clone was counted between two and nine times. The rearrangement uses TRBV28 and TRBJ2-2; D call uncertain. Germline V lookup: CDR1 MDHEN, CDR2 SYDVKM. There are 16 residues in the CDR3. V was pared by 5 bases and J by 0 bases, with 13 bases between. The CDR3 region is CASSPGPVANTGELFF. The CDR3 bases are TGTGCCAGCAGTCCCGGACCGGTCGCGAACACCGGGGAGCTGTTTTTT.

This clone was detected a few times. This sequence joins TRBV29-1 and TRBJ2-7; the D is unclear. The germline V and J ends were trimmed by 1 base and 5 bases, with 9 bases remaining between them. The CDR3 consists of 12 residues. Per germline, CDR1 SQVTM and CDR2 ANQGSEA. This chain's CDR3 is CSVEGGLNEQYF. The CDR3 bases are TGCAGCGTTGAAGGAGGCCTTAACGAGCAGTACTTC.

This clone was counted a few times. The CDR3 nucleotides read TGTGCCAGCAGGGACGGGAGATACGAGCAGTACTTC. Translated, it gives CASRDGRYEQYF. The chain is built from TRBV2 and TRBJ2-7; tentatively, D is TRBD2 (6 bases). The CDR3 spans 12 residues. Germline CDR1 SNHLY, CDR2 FYNNEI. V lost 6 bases to trimming and J lost 4 bases, with 10 bases between them.

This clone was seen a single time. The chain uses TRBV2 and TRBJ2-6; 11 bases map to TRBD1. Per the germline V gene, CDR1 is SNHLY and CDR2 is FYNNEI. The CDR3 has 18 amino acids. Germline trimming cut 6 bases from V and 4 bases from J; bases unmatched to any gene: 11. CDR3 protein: CASSGGQGARSGANVLTF. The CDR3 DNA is TGTGCCAGCAGCGGAGGACAGGGGGCGCGGTCCGGGGCCAACGTCCTGACTTTC. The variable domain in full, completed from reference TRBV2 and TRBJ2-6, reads EPEVTQTPSHQVTQMGQEVILRCVPISNHLYFYWYRQILGQKVEFLVSFYNNEISEKSEIFDDQFSVERPDGSNFTLKIRSTKLEDSAMYFCASSGGQGARSGANVLTFGAGSRLTVL.

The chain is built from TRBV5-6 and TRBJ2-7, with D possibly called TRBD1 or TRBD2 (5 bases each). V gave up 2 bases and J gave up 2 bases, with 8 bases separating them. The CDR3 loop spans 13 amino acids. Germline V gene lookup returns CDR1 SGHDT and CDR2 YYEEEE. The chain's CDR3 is CASSFGTTYEQYF. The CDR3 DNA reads TGTGCCAGCAGCTTCGGGACGACCTACGAGCAGTACTTC.

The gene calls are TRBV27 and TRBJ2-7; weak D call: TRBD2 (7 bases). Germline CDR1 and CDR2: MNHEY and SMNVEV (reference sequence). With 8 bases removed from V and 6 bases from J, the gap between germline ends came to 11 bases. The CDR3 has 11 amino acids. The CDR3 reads CASGGGREQYF. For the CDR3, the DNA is TGTGCCAGCGGGGGGGGGCGCGAGCAGTACTTC.

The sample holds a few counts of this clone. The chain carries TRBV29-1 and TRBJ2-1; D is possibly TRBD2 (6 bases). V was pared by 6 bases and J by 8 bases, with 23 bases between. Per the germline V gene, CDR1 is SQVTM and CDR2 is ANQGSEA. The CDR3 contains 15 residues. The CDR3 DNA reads TGCAGCGTCGAAATGGTGGCGGGAATCGAGGATGAGCAGTTCTTC. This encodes CSVEMVAGIEDEQFF.

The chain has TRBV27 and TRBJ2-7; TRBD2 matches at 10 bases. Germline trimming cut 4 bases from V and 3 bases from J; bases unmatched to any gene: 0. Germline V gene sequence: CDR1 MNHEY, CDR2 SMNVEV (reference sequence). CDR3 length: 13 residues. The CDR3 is CASSSSGGYEQYF. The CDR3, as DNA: TGTGCCAGCAGTTCTAGCGGGGGCTACGAGCAGTACTTC.

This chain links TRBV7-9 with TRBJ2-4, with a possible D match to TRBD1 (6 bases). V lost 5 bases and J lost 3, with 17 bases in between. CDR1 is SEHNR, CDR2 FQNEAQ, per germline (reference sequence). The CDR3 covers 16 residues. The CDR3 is CASSVYRDTLKNIQYF. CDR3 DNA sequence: TGTGCCAGCAGCGTTTACCGGGACACCCTCAAAAACATTCAGTACTTC.

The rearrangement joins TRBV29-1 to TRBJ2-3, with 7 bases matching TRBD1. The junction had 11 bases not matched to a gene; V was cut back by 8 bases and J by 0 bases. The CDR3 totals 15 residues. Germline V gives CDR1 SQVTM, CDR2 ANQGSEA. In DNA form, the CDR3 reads TGCAGCCTGACAGGGCCTCTAGATAGCACAGATACGCAGTATTTT. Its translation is CSLTGPLDSTDTQYF.